This T cell receptor (beta chain) was found in a study of CD8+CD57+ T cells in acquired aplastic anemia. In germline, CDR1 is SNHLY, CDR2 FYNNEI. Trimming removed 4 bases from V and 11 bases from J, with 21 bases in between. This CDR3 is built from 15 residues. TCR beta VDJ combinations and CDR3 sequences were profiled from genomic DNA. TCRdb ran MiXCR on the reads and lists one entry per CDR3 protein. The repertoire includes roughly 180,000 distinct CDR3 sequences, 48% of them detected once, and under 15% sits in the top ten. Patients included in sequencing had previously demonstrated CD8+CD57+ cell expansion by flow cytometry.

V usage is TRBV2 and J usage is TRBJ1-3; D might be TRBD1 (5 bases). Sequencing was carried out using sorted CD4+, CD8+, or CD8+CD57+ T cells (not recorded which) from PBMCs. This TCR came from a human donor with aplastic anemia. CDR3 sequence reads: CASSVGGGLNFSIYF. In DNA form, the CDR3 reads TGTGCCAGCAGTGTCGGGGGAGGGCTTAATTTTTCCATATATTTT. Full variable domain (missing parts from reference TRBV2 and TRBJ1-3): EPEVTQTPSHQVTQMGQEVILRCVPISNHLYFYWYRQILGQKVEFLVSFYNNEISEKSEIFDDQFSVERPDGSNFTLKIRSTKLEDSAMYFCASSVGGGLNFSIYFGEGSWLTVV.